These 16 T cell receptor beta chains were sequenced from one sample in a study of blood T cell repertoires in COVID-19 (dated by TCRdb to the early 2020s). Library prep was done by the immunoSEQ multiplex PCR assay. The table was pulled from immuneACCESS by TCRdb, which kept in-frame rearrangements only. Such tables lose some clones; where checked, under half of the loss comes from unresolved V genes, and the rest has no known cause. For this sample there are around 160,000 clones; more than 70% appear just once. The ten biggest clones cover approximately 12% of the sample. The sequencing input was peripheral blood. The source is a man in his sixties with active or convalescent COVID-19.

The sample holds one count of this clone. The rearrangement uses TRBV2 and TRBJ2-2; D is ambiguous. V was clipped by 6 bases and J by 4 bases, with 12 bases between them. This CDR3 contains 14 residues. Germline CDR1 and CDR2: SNHLY and FYNNEI. For the CDR3, the DNA is TGTGCCAGCAGATCTAGAGTAGGCACCGGGGAGCTGTTTTTT. Translation gives CASRSRVGTGELFF.

The chain joins TRBV28 to TRBJ2-5; possible D gene TRBD1, 5 bases. The CDR3 covers 15 residues. In germline, CDR1 is MDHEN, CDR2 SYDVKM. Trimming shortened V by 5 bases and J by 5 bases, and 18 bases separated the two germline ends. The chain's CDR3 is CASSPLPGRGETQYF. In nucleotides, the CDR3 is TGTGCCAGCAGTCCCCTCCCCGGAAGGGGTGAGACCCAGTACTTC.

The chain has TRBV6-2 or TRBV6-3 and TRBJ1-2; no firm D call. The germline V gene encodes CDR1 MNHEY and CDR2 SVGEGT. The CDR3 consists of 13 residues. V dropped 2 bases and J dropped 4 bases, with 8 bases sitting between them. The CDR3 region has the DNA TGTGCCAGCAGTTACGGCAGAACCTATGGCTACACCTTC. It is translated as CASSYGRTYGYTF.

The chain employs TRBV6-2 or TRBV6-3 and TRBJ2-7; unclear D gene. Trimming took off 2 bases at V and 2 bases at J, with 13 bases between the two ends. The CDR3 spans 15 residues. Germline assignment: CDR1 MNHEY and CDR2 SVGEGT. The DNA of the CDR3 is TGTGCCAGCAGTTACCCGGTAGCTCCCACCTACGAGCAGTACTTC. It yields the protein CASSYPVAPTYEQYF.

This clone was seen a few times. The chain links TRBV20-1 to TRBJ2-7; 8 bases map to TRBD1. Per the germline V gene, CDR1 is DFQATT and CDR2 is SNEGSKA (reference sequence). The CDR3 is made up of 12 amino acids. V was clipped by 6 bases and J by 3 bases; unmatched bases: 4. In nucleotides, the CDR3 is TGCAGTGCCAGTGACAGGGGCTACGAGCAGTACTTC. It codes for CSASDRGYEQYF.

CDR3 nucleotides: TGTGCCAGCAAGCATGGAAACACCATATATTTT. This codes for CASKHGNTIYF. This chain uses TRBV28 with TRBJ1-3, with D uncertain. CDR3 length: 11 residues. Per germline, CDR1 MDHEN and CDR2 SYDVKM. The V gene lost 7 bases and the J gene lost 3 bases, with 4 bases spanning the gap.

This chain links TRBV30 with TRBJ2-2, with D possibly TRBD1 on 6 matching bases. CDR1 and CDR2 (germline): GTSNPN, SVGIG (reference sequence). The V end was cut by 4 bases, the J end by 6 bases, with 12 bases between. The CDR3 has 13 amino acids. The chain's CDR3 is CAWTGQPAGELFF. The CDR3 nucleotides are TGTGCCTGGACCGGACAGCCTGCCGGGGAGCTGTTTTTT.

This chain connects TRBV7-8 to TRBJ1-4, with D perhaps TRBD1 (5 bases). Trimming stripped 1 base from V and 6 bases from J, with 15 bases between. Per the germline V gene, CDR1 is SGHVS and CDR2 is FQNEAQ. This CDR3 contains 16 residues. The CDR3 nucleotides are TGTGCCAGCAGCTTAGGGGCGTCAGGGTTTTATGAAAAACTGTTTTTT. Protein product: CASSLGASGFYEKLFF. Variable domain in full (rest from reference TRBV7-8 and TRBJ1-4): GAGVSQSPRYKVAKRGQDVALRCDPISGHVSLFWYQQALGQGPEFLTYFQNEAQLDKSGLPSDRFFAERPEGSVSTLKIQRTQQEDSAVYLCASSLGASGFYEKLFFGSGTQLSVL.

This chain connects TRBV24-1 to TRBJ1-5; no firm D call. The V gene's germline CDR1 is KGHDR and CDR2 SFDVKD. This CDR3 has 16 residues. V was shortened by 5 bases and J by 0 bases, with 13 bases between the two germline ends. This chain's CDR3 is CATSGGTLVSNQPQHF. The DNA of the CDR3 is TGTGCCACCAGTGGAGGAACGCTCGTTAGCAATCAGCCCCAGCATTTT.

In its sample, this clone was seen a few times. The chain is built from TRBV5-1 and TRBJ1-1, with a possible D match to TRBD1 (6 bases). Germline V gives CDR1 SGHRS, CDR2 YFSETQ. The CDR3 has 13 residues. The germline V and J ends were trimmed by 4 bases and 3 bases, with 10 bases remaining between them. CDR3 sequence (DNA): TGCGCCAGCAGCCGACAGGCGGACACTGAAGCTTTCTTT. The encoded protein is CASSRQADTEAFF.

The chain couples TRBV7-6 to TRBJ1-3; D gene ambiguous. Germline-derived CDR1 and CDR2 are SGHVS and FNYEAQ. The CDR3 spans 15 residues. Trimming pared 0 bases from V and 2 bases from J, leaving 8 bases between. The CDR3 DNA sequence: TGTGCCAGCAGCTTAGCGCCGTCGGCTGGAAACACCATATATTTT. Amino acids: CASSLAPSAGNTIYF.

This CDR3 is CSVVSSPRREQYF. Written as DNA, the CDR3 is TGCAGCGTTGTTAGCTCTCCTCGGCGGGAGCAGTACTTC. The chain combines TRBV29-1 with TRBJ2-7; D is undetermined. V gave up 4 bases and J gave up 7 bases, with 17 bases separating them. CDR1 is SQVTM, CDR2 ANQGSEA, per germline. The CDR3 totals 13 residues.

The genes are TRBV5-1 and TRBJ2-2, with 10 bases fitting TRBD2. The germline CDR1 and CDR2 sequences are SGHRS and YFSETQ. This CDR3 region has 16 residues. Trimming removed 0 bases from V and 5 bases from J; junction bases left unmatched: 4. CDR3 bases: TGCGCCAGCAGCTTGGTCCCAGCGGGAGGGACCGGGGAGCTGTTTTTT. It yields the protein CASSLVPAGGTGELFF.

This clone was detected only once. The gene calls are TRBV18 and TRBJ2-3; TRBD2 agrees at 10 bases. Germline V gene sequence: CDR1 KGHSH, CDR2 LQKENI. This CDR3 region has 15 residues. Germline trimming cut 3 bases from V and 6 bases from J; bases unmatched to any gene: 6. The CDR3 here is CASSPSSGRGDTQYF. CDR3 bases: TGTGCCAGCTCACCCTCTAGCGGGAGAGGGGATACGCAGTATTTT. Using reference TRBV18 and TRBJ2-3 for the parts outside the CDR3, the full variable domain is NAGVMQNPRHLVRRRGQEARLRCSPMKGHSHVYWYRQLPEEGLKFMVYLQKENIIDESGMPKERFSAEFPKEGPSILRIQQVVRGDSAAYFCASSPSSGRGDTQYFGPGTRLTVL.

The V call is TRBV9, the J call TRBJ1-1, with D possibly matching TRBD1 (6 bases). Trimming shortened V by 0 bases and J by 1 base, and 7 bases separated the two germline ends. There are 14 residues in the CDR3. Germline V gene data show CDR1 as SGDLS and CDR2 as YYNGEE. CDR3 loop: CASSVGGRNTEAFF. In nucleotides, the CDR3 is TGTGCCAGCAGCGTAGGGGGGCGGAACACTGAAGCTTTCTTT.

The chain combines TRBV30 with TRBJ2-2; 10 nucleotides agree with TRBD2. The V and J ends lost 0 bases and 8 bases, in that order; junction bases with no gene match: 9. Per the germline V gene, CDR1 is GTSNPN and CDR2 is SVGIG (reference sequence). CDR3 length equals 16 residues. CDR3 bases: TGTGCCTGGAGTGTACCCGGGACTAGCGTCTGGGGGGAGCTGTTTTTT. Translated, it gives CAWSVPGTSVWGELFF.